This T cell receptor beta chain was captured by sequencing in a study of blood T cell repertoires in COVID-19. Whole-study context: Donors in the United States, Italy and Spain gave samples during acute or convalescent COVID-19. In each case, the material was cDNA or gDNA derived from T cells, B-cell-depleted T cells, or PBMCs.

Participants came from fewer than 25 US areas, aged about 18 to 90 years. Cohort 3 donors counted as recovered after two negative PCRs, clearance, or resolved symptoms. Produced via immunoSEQ multiplex PCR; TCRdb's table is partial and in-frame only. The sample has about 320,000 clones, about 92% seen once; the top ten hold around 2.7%. The CDR3 covers 14 residues. Germline V gives CDR1 PRHDT, CDR2 FYEKMQ (reference sequence). Trimming shortened V by 2 bases and J by 2 bases, and 10 bases separated the two germline ends. The TCR originated in a man aged 55 to 69 who had recovered from COVID-19. Specimen: PBMCs or T cells enriched from blood (not recorded which). The genes are TRBV13 and TRBJ2-7; TRBD1 is a possible D gene (5 bases). CDR3 protein: CASSLRAGTYEQYF. CDR3 coding DNA: TGTGCCAGCAGCTTACGGGCAGGGACCTACGAGCAGTACTTC. The whole variable domain, filled in from reference TRBV13 and TRBJ2-7, reads AAGVIQSPRHLIKEKRETATLKCYPIPRHDTVYWYQQGPGQDPQFLISFYEKMQSDKGSIPDRFSAQQFSDYHSELNMSSLELGDSALYFCASSLRAGTYEQYFGPGTRLTVT.